The clone carrying this TCR beta chain was observed a handful of times. TCRdb called the reads again in MiXCR, with one record for every CDR3 protein. The profile shows around 740,000 distinct CDR3 sequences, 35% to 45% of them singletons. This sample is part of a study of T cell repertoires in cytomegalovirus infection. Overall study: CMV infection plus the matching HLA type was flagged by public TCR beta signatures.

V lost 0 bases, J lost 6 bases, and 5 bases stayed unmatched. The CDR3 length is 16 residues. Germline assignment: CDR1 SGDLS and CDR2 YYNGEE. This sequence joins TRBV9 and TRBJ2-3; 12 bases line up with TRBD1. The source of this sequence is a human donor in good health (CMV status not recorded). Some clones in this sample may be carry-over from other donors' samples. The source material was PBMCs. The CDR3 spells CASSVAGTGGVDTQYF. The CDR3 region has the DNA TGTGCCAGCAGCGTAGCGGGGACAGGGGGCGTCGATACGCAGTATTTT.